Listed below are T cell receptor beta chains from one sample, sequenced in a study of response to subunit inactivated influenza vaccine. TCRdb re-analysed the RT-PCR reads in MiXCR, keeping a single row per CDR3 protein. The sample records about 540,000 distinct CDR3 sequences, roughly 25% being singletons. These data are also associated with another study on T cells expressing NK-cell markers.

The starting material was CD4+ T cells sorted from PBMCs, obtained 11 to 12 days after vaccination. The receptor set was obtained from a man aged 45 to 65 who received an inactivated influenza vaccine. Each CDR3 is given with its conserved first and last residue. D genes are given only for firm matches. Part of the rows lack a size; the others show once, few, many or a class for expanded clones.

cdr3_nt	cdr3_aa	j_call	clone_size	cdr3_length	v_call	d_call
TGTGCCAGCAGCTTACAAGGACAGAACCAAGAGACCCAGTACTTC	CASSLQGQNQETQYF	TRBJ2-5	-	15	TRBV7-2	-
TGTGCCAGCAGCCGCGGGACAAACACCGGGGAGCTGTTTTTT	CASSRGTNTGELFF	TRBJ2-2	-	14	TRBV6-2/TRBV6-3	-
TGCGCCAGCAGTTTCAACAGGGACTCCTACGAGCAGTACTTC	CASSFNRDSYEQYF	TRBJ2-7	-	14	TRBV10-2	-
TGTGCCAGCAGCTTAGTCCAGAGCTCCTACGAGCAGTACTTC	CASSLVQSSYEQYF	TRBJ2-7	many	14	TRBV11-2	-
TGTGCCAGCAGCTTACGACAGGGGTATGGAAATGAGCAGTTCTTC	CASSLRQGYGNEQFF	TRBJ2-1	-	15	TRBV11-2	TRBD1
TGCGCCACCAGCCGACAGGGCATATCCCAAGAGACCCAGTACTTC	CATSRQGISQETQYF	TRBJ2-5	-	15	TRBV4-1	TRBD1
TGTGCCAGCAGTTTAGAGGGATCACACGGAGGAAACACCATATATTTT	CASSLEGSHGGNTIYF	TRBJ1-3	-	16	TRBV12-3/TRBV12-4	-
TGCAGTGCCACCGACAGGGGCCCCTACGAGCAGTACTTC	CSATDRGPYEQYF	TRBJ2-7	-	13	TRBV20-1	TRBD1
TGTGCCAGCAGCTTAGGGGCCCCTGTTGAGCAGTACTTC	CASSLGAPVEQYF	TRBJ2-7	few	13	TRBV7-2	-
TGTGCCAGCTCACCCCCGGGACTTTTTAGCACAGATACGCAGTATTTT	CASSPPGLFSTDTQYF	TRBJ2-3	few	16	TRBV18	-
TGTGCCAGCAGTAGGGAAGCGGGAGTATTGCTCGTCACAGATACGCAGTATTTT	CASSREAGVLLVTDTQYF	TRBJ2-3	-	18	TRBV6-2/TRBV6-3	TRBD2
TGTGCCAGCAGCTCGGCATACTCCGGGACGGGACGGAGCTACACCTTC	CASSSAYSGTGRSYTF	TRBJ1-2	-	16	TRBV5-5	-
TGTGCCAGCACTAAGGACGTTCCACCCTACGAGCAGTACTTC	CASTKDVPPYEQYF	TRBJ2-7	few	14	TRBV6-2/TRBV6-3	-
TGTGCCAGCAGCTTTCAGCAGGGGCCCGGGGAGCTGTTTTTT	CASSFQQGPGELFF	TRBJ2-2	few	14	TRBV7-2	-
TGTGCCAGCAGTGACCCCGCGCGGACGGAGGCGGAAAAACTGTTTTTT	CASSDPARTEAEKLFF	TRBJ1-4	-	16	TRBV2	-
TGTGCCAGCAGAAAGACAGGGCTTAATGAAAAACTGTTTTTT	CASRKTGLNEKLFF	TRBJ1-4	-	14	TRBV6-1	TRBD1
TGTGCCAGCAGGAACGGACAGGGGTGGCCCTACGAGCAGTACTTC	CASRNGQGWPYEQYF	TRBJ2-7	-	15	TRBV3-1	TRBD1
TGCAGTGCTACAGGGGGCGATGGCAATCAGCCCCAGCATTTT	CSATGGDGNQPQHF	TRBJ1-5	few	14	TRBV20-1	TRBD1
TGTGCCAGCAGTTACTCGGAAGATAACTATGGCTACACCTTC	CASSYSEDNYGYTF	TRBJ1-2	few	14	TRBV6-5	-
TGCGCCAGCAGCTTTAACCGAGGAGAAAAACTGTTTTTT	CASSFNRGEKLFF	TRBJ1-4	-	13	TRBV5-1	-
TGTGCCAGCAGTTTGTTCTTGACAGGGAAGGGCCAAGAGACCCAGTACTTC	CASSLFLTGKGQETQYF	TRBJ2-5	-	17	TRBV27	TRBD1
TGTGCCAGCAGCATGGGACAGATCACAGATACGCAGTATTTT	CASSMGQITDTQYF	TRBJ2-3	few	14	TRBV5-4	TRBD1
TGCAGTGCTAGAGATTCCGCGGATGAGCAGTTCTTC	CSARDSADEQFF	TRBJ2-1	-	12	TRBV20-1	-
TGCGCCAGCAGTCCCGGGACAGGGGTCGCCGGGGAGCTGTTTTTT	CASSPGTGVAGELFF	TRBJ2-2	-	15	TRBV10-1	TRBD1
TGCAGCGTTTCGACAGGCGTGAACACTGAAGCTTTCTTT	CSVSTGVNTEAFF	TRBJ1-1	few	13	TRBV29-1	-
TGCAGTGGAATCGGCAGGGGTCTCTACGAGCAGTACTTC	CSGIGRGLYEQYF	TRBJ2-7	-	13	TRBV20-1	-
TGTGCCAGCAGTCCCCATAATAGGCAAGCCAAAAACATTCAGTACTTC	CASSPHNRQAKNIQYF	TRBJ2-4	many	16	TRBV12-3/TRBV12-4	-
TGCAGTGCTCAAACTAGCGGCACAGATACGCAGTATTTT	CSAQTSGTDTQYF	TRBJ2-3	few	13	TRBV20-1	TRBD2
TGTGCCAGCAGCTTCAACCCGGGCCAAAGGAATCAGCCCCAGCATTTT	CASSFNPGQRNQPQHF	TRBJ1-5	-	16	TRBV5-5	-
TGTGCCAGCAGCCTAACTAGCGCTGCCTACAATGAGCAGTTCTTC	CASSLTSAAYNEQFF	TRBJ2-1	few	15	TRBV27	TRBD2
TGTGCCAGCACCCAACGAGGCAGGGGGGAGACCCAGTACTTC	CASTQRGRGETQYF	TRBJ2-5	-	14	TRBV6-1	TRBD1
TGTGCCAGCAGCACCGGCCGCCGAGGCTACACCTTC	CASSTGRRGYTF	TRBJ1-2	-	12	TRBV3-1	-
TGTGCCAGCAGGATCCGTGGGACTAGCGGGAGGCCAAGTGAGCAGTTCTTC	CASRIRGTSGRPSEQFF	TRBJ2-1	few	17	TRBV12-3/TRBV12-4	TRBD2
TGTGCCAGCAGCCGCCCGGGGTTGGACGAGCAGTACTTC	CASSRPGLDEQYF	TRBJ2-7	-	13	TRBV7-2	-
TGTGCCTGGAGTGTACTGGGTGGGAGCGTGTGGGATACGCAGTATTTT	CAWSVLGGSVWDTQYF	TRBJ2-3	-	16	TRBV30	-